The 27 T cell receptor beta chains reported below all come from one sample, sequenced in a study of response to subunit inactivated influenza vaccine (dated by TCRdb to between 2018 and 2020). Library prep was done by RT-PCR. The sequencer was an Illumina HiSeq 2500. TCRdb trimmed public reads at Q25 via fastp, called clones via MiXCR and kept in-frame beta chains. For every CDR3 protein sequence, its rows merge into one entry that carries the most common genes and DNA. Counted in this sample were hundreds of thousands of distinct CDR3 sequences; about 25% of them appeared once. The top ten hold under 2.5% of the sample. The specimen was CD4+ T cells sorted from PBMCs, collected less than 6 days after vaccination. Receptors were obtained from a man in his fifties who received an inactivated influenza vaccine. Donor details come from another sample of the same person, matched by shared clones.

The rearrangement links TRBV25-1 to TRBJ2-5, with TRBD1 matching over 7 bases. CDR1 is MGHDK, CDR2 SYGVNS, per germline. This CDR3 spans 14 amino acids. The ends lost 6 bases at V and 2 bases at J; junction bases unmatched: 6. The CDR3 spells CASRPGQMQETQYF. DNA for the CDR3: TGTGCCAGCAGACCGGGACAGATGCAAGAGACCCAGTACTTC.

This clonotype occurred many times. The J gene is TRBJ2-5, the V gene TRBV12-3 or TRBV12-4, with 7 bases aligning to TRBD2. With V trimmed by 3 bases and J by 4 bases, 2 bases remained unmatched. The CDR3 totals 13 residues. CDR3 in amino acids: CASSFGGGETQYF. CDR3 nucleotide sequence: TGTGCCAGCAGTTTTGGCGGGGGAGAGACCCAGTACTTC.

There are a few counts of this clonotype. The gene calls are TRBV12-3 or TRBV12-4 and TRBJ2-1, with 7 bases that match TRBD2. Trimming at V came to 3 bases and at J to 4 bases, leaving 3 bases not matched to a gene. The CDR3 is made up of 14 amino acids. The CDR3 sequence: CASSLREGYNEQFF. CDR3 coding DNA: TGTGCCAGCAGTTTGAGGGAGGGTTACAATGAGCAGTTCTTC.

The gene calls are TRBV5-1 and TRBJ2-2; 8 positions match TRBD1. The CDR3 sequence is 16 residues long. Looked up from germline, CDR1 is SGHRS and CDR2 is YFSETQ. V lost 4 bases and J lost 8; bases outside the gene matches: 13. For the CDR3, the DNA is TGCGCCAGCAGCCGATCCCATGGACAGGGTGTAGGGGAGCTGTTTTTT. It is translated as CASSRSHGQGVGELFF.

This clonotype was observed many times. The chain couples TRBV20-1 to TRBJ2-5; no reliable D call. The CDR3 runs 13 residues. V lost 5 bases to trimming and J lost 1 base, with 11 bases between them. Per germline, CDR1 DFQATT and CDR2 SNEGSKA (reference sequence). The CDR3 sequence: CSARPWSQETQYF. The CDR3, as DNA: TGCAGTGCTCGCCCGTGGAGCCAAGAGACCCAGTACTTC.

The V call is TRBV29-1, the J call TRBJ2-7; a possible D gene is TRBD2 (6 bases). Between the trimmed V and J ends, which lost 4 bases and 3 bases, there was a span of 16 bases. The CDR3 is 14 residues long. The germline gives CDR1 SQVTM, CDR2 ANQGSEA. The CDR3 protein is CSVGYSGHSYEQYF. The CDR3 DNA reads as TGCAGCGTTGGTTACAGCGGGCATAGCTACGAGCAGTACTTC.

The V and J genes are TRBV20-1 and TRBJ2-1; D is perhaps TRBD1 (6 bases). V lost 1 base to trimming and J lost 0 bases, with 10 bases between them. Germline assignment: CDR1 DFQATT and CDR2 SNEGSKA (reference sequence). This CDR3 has 15 residues. The CDR3 sequence: CSARGQASSYNEQFF. The DNA for the CDR3 is TGCAGTGCTAGAGGACAGGCCAGCTCCTACAATGAGCAGTTCTTC.

The chain combines TRBV30 with TRBJ2-3; D is uncertain. There are 13 residues in the CDR3. CDR1 is GTSNPN, CDR2 SVGIG, per germline (reference sequence). With 7 bases removed from V and 6 bases from J, the gap between germline ends came to 17 bases. This chain's CDR3 is CASRRPGVDTQYF. CDR3 coding DNA: TGTGCCTCACGTCGGCCAGGCGTGGATACGCAGTATTTT.

This clonotype was detected a few times. The J gene is TRBJ2-7, the V gene TRBV20-1; D not resolved. The germline V gene encodes CDR1 DFQATT and CDR2 SNEGSKA (reference sequence). This CDR3 spans 10 amino acids. Trimming pared 3 bases from V and 6 bases from J, leaving 6 bases between. CDR3 in amino acids: CSASWPEQYF. In DNA, the CDR3 is TGCAGTGCTAGTTGGCCCGAGCAGTACTTC.

This clonotype appeared a few times. The V call is TRBV7-2, the J call TRBJ2-5; tentatively, D is TRBD2 (6 bases). The CDR3 is made up of 12 amino acids. Trimming shortened V by 4 bases and J by 7 bases, and 10 bases separated the two germline ends. Germline values: CDR1 SGHTA, CDR2 FQGNSA. The CDR3 loop is CASSWRERTQYF. Written as DNA, the CDR3 is TGTGCCAGCAGCTGGAGGGAAAGGACCCAGTACTTC.

The V and J genes are TRBV20-1 and TRBJ2-7, with 7 bases aligning to TRBD2. The germline V gene encodes CDR1 DFQATT and CDR2 SNEGSKA (reference sequence). The V and J ends lost 5 bases and 4 bases, in that order; junction bases with no gene match: 5. The CDR3 sequence is 12 residues long. DNA of the CDR3: TGCAGTGCTCACCTCGGGGGGTACGAGCAGTACTTC. This codes for CSAHLGGYEQYF.

This rearrangement joins TRBV13 to TRBJ2-5; 8 nucleotides match TRBD1. V lost 1 base, J lost 5 bases, and 6 bases stayed unmatched. Germline CDR1 and CDR2: PRHDT and FYEKMQ (reference sequence). This CDR3 spans 15 amino acids. The CDR3 nucleotides read TGTGCCAGCAGCTTAGACAGACAGGGGATGGAGACCCAGTACTTC. Its translation: CASSLDRQGMETQYF.

This chain uses TRBV18 with TRBJ2-3, with D tentatively TRBD2 (5 bases). V lost 3 bases to trimming and J lost 2 bases, with 15 bases between them. The CDR3 loop spans 16 amino acids. CDR1 is KGHSH, CDR2 LQKENI, per germline. CDR3 coding DNA: TGTGCCAGCTCACCGGTCGGGCTAGCCAACACAGATACGCAGTATTTT. Its translation: CASSPVGLANTDTQYF.

This chain uses TRBV20-1 with TRBJ2-6; D gene ambiguous. The germline V gene encodes CDR1 DFQATT and CDR2 SNEGSKA (reference sequence). The CDR3 is 14 residues long. V lost 2 bases and J lost 0, with 5 bases in between. The CDR3 loop reads CSARPRSGANVLTF. The CDR3 DNA reads as TGCAGTGCTAGACCCCGCTCTGGGGCCAACGTCCTGACTTTC.

The V and J genes are TRBV6-1 and TRBJ1-2; D remains ambiguous. V gave up 0 bases and J gave up 4 bases, with 0 bases separating them. The germline V gene has CDR1 MNHNS and CDR2 SASEGT. CDR3 size: 11 residues. In nucleotides, the CDR3 is TGTGCCAGCAGTGAAGCCTATGGCTACACCTTC. This encodes CASSEAYGYTF.

This clonotype was seen only a few times. V gene TRBV20-1 combines with J gene TRBJ2-7; 10 bases are a match to TRBD1. The CDR3 loop spans 14 amino acids. The germline V gene encodes CDR1 DFQATT and CDR2 SNEGSKA (reference sequence). Unmatched junction bases numbered 4, after V lost 0 bases and J lost 5 bases. The DNA of the CDR3 is TGCAGTGCTAGAGATAGGACAGGGGGACACGAGCAGTACTTC. The encoded protein is CSARDRTGGHEQYF.

This clonotype was recorded once. The rearrangement links TRBV29-1 to TRBJ2-1; 9 nucleotides align to TRBD2. The CDR3 is made up of 16 amino acids. Trimming cost V 4 bases and J 12 bases; bases outside gene matches: 19. Germline lookup yields CDR1 SQVTM and CDR2 ANQGSEA. In nucleotides, the CDR3 is TGCAGCGTTGGTCTCCGTGTTAGGACTAGCGCCGAAGGGCAGTTCTTC. Translated: CSVGLRVRTSAEGQFF.

Many counts were recorded for this clonotype. The J gene is TRBJ2-1, the V gene TRBV7-9; the match to TRBD2 covers 12 bases. CDR1 SEHNR and CDR2 FQNEAQ come from the germline V gene (reference sequence). This CDR3 spans 15 amino acids. Trimming cost V 3 bases and J 6 bases; bases outside gene matches: 3. CDR3 nucleotide sequence: TGTGCCAGCAGCTTCACTAGCGGGGGGCTCAATGAGCAGTTCTTC. This codes for CASSFTSGGLNEQFF.

This clonotype was counted between two and nine times. The rearrangement joins TRBV24-1 to TRBJ2-5; D might be TRBD1 (5 bases). The V and J ends lost 2 bases and 4 bases respectively, with 19 bases between them. Germline V gene sequence: CDR1 KGHDR, CDR2 SFDVKD. This CDR3 is built from 17 residues. The CDR3 sequence: CATSDSADGRARETQYF. In DNA form, the CDR3 reads TGTGCCACCAGTGATTCCGCCGACGGCAGGGCGCGAGAGACCCAGTACTTC.

This chain links TRBV9 with TRBJ1-6; 7 bases align to TRBD1. This CDR3 spans 14 amino acids. The germline CDR1 and CDR2 sequences are SGDLS and YYNGEE. Germline trimming cut 1 base from V and 7 bases from J; bases unmatched to any gene: 2. The DNA for the CDR3 is TGTGCCAGCAGCGTAATGACAGGGAATTCACCCCTCCACTTT. It specifies CASSVMTGNSPLHF.

This chain uses TRBV5-1 with TRBJ2-3; 11 bases match TRBD2. The CDR3 spans 17 residues. Germline CDR1 and CDR2: SGHRS and YFSETQ. Germline trimming cut 4 bases from V and 2 bases from J; bases unmatched to any gene: 9. CDR3 DNA: TGCGCCAGCAGCGTTGCCGGGACTAGCGGTTACACAGATACGCAGTATTTT. It yields the protein CASSVAGTSGYTDTQYF.

This clonotype came up a few times. The chain uses TRBV20-1 and TRBJ2-1; 10 positions match TRBD2. Germline CDR1 reads DFQATT; CDR2 reads SNEGSKA (reference sequence). V was clipped by 6 bases and J by 5 bases; unmatched bases: 7. This CDR3 is 14 amino acids long. The CDR3 region is CSALSGRPDNEQFF. The CDR3 DNA is TGCAGTGCCCTTAGCGGGAGGCCTGACAATGAGCAGTTCTTC.

This clonotype was seen a handful of times. The chain recombines TRBV27 with TRBJ1-6; D not resolved. Germline V gives CDR1 MNHEY, CDR2 SMNVEV (reference sequence). Trimming pared 5 bases from V and 5 bases from J, leaving 10 bases between. There are 14 residues in the CDR3. The CDR3 coding sequence is TGTGCCAGCAGTCATACCAAGAATAATTCACCCCTCCACTTT. It yields the protein CASSHTKNNSPLHF.

J is TRBJ2-3 and V is TRBV6-2 or TRBV6-3; tentatively, D is TRBD2 (5 bases). CDR3 size: 15 residues. Germline V gene lookup returns CDR1 MNHEY and CDR2 SVGEGT. V dropped 2 bases and J dropped 8 bases, with 17 bases sitting between them. CDR3 coding DNA: TGTGCCAGCAGTTACCGCGGCAGCACACGGGGTACGCAGTATTTT. Protein sequence: CASSYRGSTRGTQYF.

This clonotype was detected ten times or more. The chain recombines TRBV7-2 with TRBJ2-7; TRBD1 matches at 7 bases. With V trimmed by 5 bases and J by 0 bases, 7 bases remained unmatched. Germline lookup yields CDR1 SGHTA and CDR2 FQGNSA. The CDR3 runs 15 residues. The CDR3 region is CASSVQGQNSYEQYF. CDR3 coding DNA: TGTGCCAGCAGCGTCCAGGGACAGAACTCCTACGAGCAGTACTTC.

This clonotype was detected a few times. The chain joins TRBV10-3 to TRBJ1-5, with D possibly matching TRBD1 (5 bases). Germline assignment: CDR1 ENHRY and CDR2 SYGVKD. This CDR3 contains 13 residues. The ends were cut back, 6 bases at V and 5 bases at J, with 11 bases in the middle. CDR3 nucleotides: TGTGCCATCAGCCGGGACGGTGATCAGCCCCAGCATTTT. This sequence encodes CAISRDGDQPQHF.

J is TRBJ2-7 and V is TRBV12-3 or TRBV12-4; 10 bases map to TRBD2. The CDR3 has 14 residues. V was clipped by 7 bases and J by 2 bases; unmatched bases: 5. CDR3 sequence: CASTVSGGAYEQYF. The CDR3 region has the DNA TGTGCCAGCACCGTAAGCGGGGGGGCCTACGAGCAGTACTTC.